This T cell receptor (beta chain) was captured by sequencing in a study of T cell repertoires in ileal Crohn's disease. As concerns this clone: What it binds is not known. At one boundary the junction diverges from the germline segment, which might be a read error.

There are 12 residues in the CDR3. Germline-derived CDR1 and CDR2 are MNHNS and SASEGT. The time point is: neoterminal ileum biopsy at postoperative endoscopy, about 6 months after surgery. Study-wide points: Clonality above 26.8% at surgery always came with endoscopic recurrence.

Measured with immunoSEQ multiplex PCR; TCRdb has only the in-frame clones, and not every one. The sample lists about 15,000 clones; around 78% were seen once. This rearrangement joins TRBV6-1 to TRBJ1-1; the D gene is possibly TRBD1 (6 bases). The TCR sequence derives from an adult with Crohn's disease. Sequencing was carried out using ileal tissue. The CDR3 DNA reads TGTGCCAGCAGTGGGACAGACACCCTCTTTTACTTT. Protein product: CASSGTDTLFYF.